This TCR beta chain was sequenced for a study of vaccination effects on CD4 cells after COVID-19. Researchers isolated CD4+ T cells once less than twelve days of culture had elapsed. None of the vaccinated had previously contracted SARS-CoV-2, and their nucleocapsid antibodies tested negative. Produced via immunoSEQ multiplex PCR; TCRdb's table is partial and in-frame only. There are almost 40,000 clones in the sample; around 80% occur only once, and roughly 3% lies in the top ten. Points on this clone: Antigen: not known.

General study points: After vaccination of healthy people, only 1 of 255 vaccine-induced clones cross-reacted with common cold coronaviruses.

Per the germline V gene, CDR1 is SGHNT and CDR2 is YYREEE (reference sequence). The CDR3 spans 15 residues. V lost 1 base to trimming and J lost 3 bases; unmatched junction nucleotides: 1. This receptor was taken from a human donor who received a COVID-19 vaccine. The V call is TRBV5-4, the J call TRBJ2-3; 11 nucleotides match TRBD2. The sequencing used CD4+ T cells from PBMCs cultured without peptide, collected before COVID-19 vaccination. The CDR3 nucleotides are TGTGCCAGCAGCTTGCCTAGCGGGGGGACAGATACGCAGTATTTT. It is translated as CASSLPSGGTDTQYF. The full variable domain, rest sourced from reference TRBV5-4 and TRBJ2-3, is ETGVTQSPTHLIKTRGQQVTLRCSSQSGHNTVSWYQQALGQGPQFIFQYYREEENGRGNFPPRFSGLQFPNYSSELNVNALELDDSALYLCASSLPSGGTDTQYFGPGTRLTVL.